The clone carrying this TCR beta chain was recorded at least ten times. Its antigen is unidentified. The data belong to a study of T cells after yellow fever vaccination. Whole-study results and caveats: Reappearance after the booster was observed for most primary-vaccination clones (roughly 95% CD4, over 75% CD8).

CDR1 is LGHDT, CDR2 YNNKEL, per germline (reference sequence). The V end was cut by 4 bases, the J end by 2 bases, with 8 bases between. The CDR3 totals 14 residues. Template-switching 5'RACE yielded the TCR cDNA; a universal primer site and UMIs were added in the process. Using its own MiXCR run on the 5' RACE reads, TCRdb lists one record per CDR3 protein. The table has over 200,000 distinct CDR3 sequences, more than 6.5% seen once; the top ten hold about 1%. The origin of this receptor is a man aged 25 to 45 who received the YFV17D yellow fever vaccine. This material consisted of CD4+ T cells sorted from PBMCs, taken on the day of the yellow fever booster vaccination. The J gene is TRBJ2-2, the V gene TRBV3-1; no definite D call. In DNA, the CDR3 is TGTGCCAGCAGCCCCAACCTAAACACCGGGGAGCTGTTTTTT. This translates into CASSPNLNTGELFF.